This T cell receptor beta chain emerged from a study of blood T cell repertoires in COVID-19. At the level of the study: Acute-phase and convalescent COVID-19 samples originated in the United States, Italy and Spain.

Original data processing: Amplification of reference gene primers provided the estimated nucleated cell counts. The assay was immunoSEQ multiplex PCR, and TCRdb's table has in-frame clones only and misses some. V and J calls and clone size are copied from that table; D and trimming were computed from the DNA. The profile shows roughly 300,000 clones, 65% to 90% of them singletons. This clone has more than one count but fewer than ten. The TCR comes from a human donor in a cohort sampled during active COVID-19. The sequencing input was peripheral blood.

The CDR3 spells CASSLYAGNTEAFF. The CDR3 nucleotides are TGTGCCAGCAGCTTATATGCGGGAAACACTGAAGCTTTCTTT. The chain recombines TRBV7-9 with TRBJ1-1; D is undetermined. Trimming shortened V by 2 bases and J by 2 bases, and 9 bases separated the two germline ends. Germline CDR1 and CDR2: SEHNR and FQNEAQ (reference sequence). The CDR3 spans 14 residues.